This section outlines one T cell receptor beta chain sequence together with its context. This clonotype was seen a handful of times. No cognate antigen has been identified for it. Nothing much larger sits one base from this clone, and base qualities are not available. Explained via the paper, the time point label denotes: healthy volunteer bleed at 2 weeks. Unfractionated whole blood was collected in Tempus Blood RNA tubes, and total RNA was extracted from that blood. A handful of healthy volunteers were used as TCR sequencing controls and were bled at day 0, 2 weeks and 6 weeks. Receptors were amplified or captured by RACE. Sequencing relied on a NextSeq 500. Library preparation attached unique molecular identifiers to individual cDNA molecules for quantitative, reproducible TCR counting. The published analysis was carried out like this. Samples had a median of roughly 98,000 TCRs, with a range from roughly 23,224 to 750,000. The Decombinator software suite was used to annotate V, J and CDR3 in the TCR reads. For the PS versus PT1 abundance plots, all samples were subsampled to the same number of TCRs (28,000). Expanded TCRs were defined as absent before sensitization and observed at least eight times at the 2-week time point. The raw public reads went through TCRdb reprocessing: fastp at Q25, MiXCR clone calling, in-frame beta chains kept. CDR3 protein sequences are deduplicated, and each keeps its most common genes and DNA. These V and J calls are TCRdb output, not the study's own analysis. The sample has approximately 90,000 distinct CDR3 sequences on record, just under 9% of them singletons. Around 3% of the sample is in the top ten clones.

The entry originates in a study of human T cells and chemical hapten exposure (dated by TCRdb to the early 2020s). At the level of the whole study: The libraries were sequenced as a pool, and the TCR yield per sample differed mostly because of small variations in library volumes within the pool. This study followed changes in the peripheral blood TCR repertoire in vivo during primary and secondary sensitization of alopecia patients to the hapten diphenylcyclopropenone (DPC). Each blood RNA sample was used to sequence both TCR alpha and TCR beta chains.

General findings and caveats noted by the study authors: Repeated subsampling changed both the strength of the expansion versus patch-test correlation and the threshold at which the correlation became significant. The number of TCRs above 1 in 1000 frequency did not change with DPC sensitization; there was no evidence of global repertoire structure alterations.

The specimen sequenced was whole blood. This clonotype was sampled from a female donor in good health. Some clones in this sample may be carry-over from other donors' samples.

CDR3 sequence: CATSEPGQNTGELFF. The DNA reads as follows: TGTGCCACCAGTGAACCGGGACAGAACACCGGGGAGCTGTTTTTT. Recombination linked TRBV24-1 to TRBJ2-2; the D gene is perhaps TRBD1, on 6 matching bases. The trim is 4 bases for V and 1 base for J, with a gap of 9 bases between the germline ends. For CDR1 and CDR2, the germline V gene lists KGHDR and SFDVKD. The CDR3, from cysteine to phenylalanine, totals 15 residues. Solely the CDR3 DNA is kept, with 45 bases framed from the first base.